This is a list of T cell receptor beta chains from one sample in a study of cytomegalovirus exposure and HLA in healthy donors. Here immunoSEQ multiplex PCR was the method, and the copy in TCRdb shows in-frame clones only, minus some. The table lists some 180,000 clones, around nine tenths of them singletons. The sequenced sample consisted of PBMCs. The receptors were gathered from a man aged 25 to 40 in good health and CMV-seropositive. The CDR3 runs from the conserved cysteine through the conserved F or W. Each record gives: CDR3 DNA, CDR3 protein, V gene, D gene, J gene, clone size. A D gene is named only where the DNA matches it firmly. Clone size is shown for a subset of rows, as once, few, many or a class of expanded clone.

CDR3nt: TGCGCCAGCAGCTTGGCAGGTAGCGGGAGCTCCTACGAGCAGTACTTC; CDR3aa: CASSLAGSGSSYEQYF; v_gene: TRBV5-1; d_gene: TRBD2; j_gene: TRBJ2-7; abundance: -
CDR3nt: TGCGCCAGCAGCTGGACAGACGGGGAGCAGTACTTC; CDR3aa: CASSWTDGEQYF; v_gene: TRBV5-1; d_gene: -; j_gene: TRBJ2-7; abundance: once
CDR3nt: TGTGCCAGCAGCCGCGGGGGGCGGGCTGAAAAACTGTTTTTT; CDR3aa: CASSRGGRAEKLFF; v_gene: TRBV6-5; d_gene: -; j_gene: TRBJ1-4; abundance: -
CDR3nt: TGTGCCAGCAGCCCGGGGACAGGGGGTATCGGGTCTGAAGCTTTCTTT; CDR3aa: CASSPGTGGIGSEAFF; v_gene: TRBV7-3; d_gene: TRBD1; j_gene: TRBJ1-1; abundance: -
CDR3nt: TGTGCCAGCAGCCAGCGATGGGGTCTTCCCCAGCATTTT; CDR3aa: CASSQRWGLPQHF; v_gene: TRBV5-6; d_gene: -; j_gene: TRBJ1-5; abundance: -
CDR3nt: TGTGCCAGCAGTTTAGGGGGGATCGGGGAGACCCAGTACTTC; CDR3aa: CASSLGGIGETQYF; v_gene: TRBV6-5; d_gene: -; j_gene: TRBJ2-5; abundance: -
CDR3nt: TGTGCCAGCAGTTTACATCCGGAGACAGATACGCAGTATTTT; CDR3aa: CASSLHPETDTQYF; v_gene: TRBV27; d_gene: -; j_gene: TRBJ2-3; abundance: -
CDR3nt: TGTGCCACCAGCAAGGTAGCGGGACCCTACAATGAGCAGTTCTTC; CDR3aa: CATSKVAGPYNEQFF; v_gene: TRBV15; d_gene: TRBD2; j_gene: TRBJ2-1; abundance: -
CDR3nt: TGTGCCAGCAGCTTAACCGGGACTAACTACAATGAGCAGTTCTTC; CDR3aa: CASSLTGTNYNEQFF; v_gene: TRBV5-5; d_gene: TRBD2; j_gene: TRBJ2-1; abundance: -
CDR3nt: TGTGCCTGGAGTGGTCGTAGAGTCAGGGATGGGCAAGAGACCCAGTACTTC; CDR3aa: CAWSGRRVRDGQETQYF; v_gene: TRBV30; d_gene: -; j_gene: TRBJ2-5; abundance: -
CDR3nt: TGTGCCAGCAGTCCTCCGGACAGACGCACCGGGGAGCTGTTTTTT; CDR3aa: CASSPPDRRTGELFF; v_gene: TRBV6-5; d_gene: -; j_gene: TRBJ2-2; abundance: -
CDR3nt: TGTGCCAGCGCACACAGGGGCTTGAACACTGAAGCTTTCTTT; CDR3aa: CASAHRGLNTEAFF; v_gene: TRBV6-6; d_gene: TRBD1; j_gene: TRBJ1-1; abundance: -
CDR3nt: TGTGCCAGCAGTGCGGGGGGGACAAAAGAAGCTTTCTTT; CDR3aa: CASSAGGTKEAFF; v_gene: TRBV25-1; d_gene: -; j_gene: TRBJ1-1; abundance: -
CDR3nt: TGTGCCAGCAGTTTGAGGACAGCCTATAATTCACCCCTCCACTTT; CDR3aa: CASSLRTAYNSPLHF; v_gene: TRBV27; d_gene: -; j_gene: TRBJ1-6; abundance: -
CDR3nt: TGTGCCAGCAGCCCGCAGGGAGGAGGCTACGAGCAGTACTTC; CDR3aa: CASSPQGGGYEQYF; v_gene: TRBV7-9; d_gene: -; j_gene: TRBJ2-7; abundance: -
CDR3nt: TGTGCCAGCAGCCAAGCTATCGGGACTCTAAGAACCGGGCAGTTCTTC; CDR3aa: CASSQAIGTLRTGQFF; v_gene: TRBV14; d_gene: -; j_gene: TRBJ2-1; abundance: once
CDR3nt: TGTGCCAGCAGCGTAGTGGACAGGAGATCTGGAAACACCATATATTTT; CDR3aa: CASSVVDRRSGNTIYF; v_gene: TRBV9; d_gene: TRBD1; j_gene: TRBJ1-3; abundance: -
CDR3nt: TGTGCCAGTAGTCTCCGAAATCAGCCCCAGCATTTT; CDR3aa: CASSLRNQPQHF; v_gene: TRBV19; d_gene: -; j_gene: TRBJ1-5; abundance: few
CDR3nt: TGCGCCAGCAGCTTGGTCTTGACTTCTGGGGCCAACGTCCTGACTTTC; CDR3aa: CASSLVLTSGANVLTF; v_gene: TRBV5-1; d_gene: -; j_gene: TRBJ2-6; abundance: -
CDR3nt: TGTGCCAGCAGCCCCAGGCCCCCCTACAATGAGCAGTTCTTC; CDR3aa: CASSPRPPYNEQFF; v_gene: TRBV14; d_gene: -; j_gene: TRBJ2-1; abundance: -
CDR3nt: TGTGCCAGCAGTGAAGCTGGATCCGAAGATGGCTACACCTTC; CDR3aa: CASSEAGSEDGYTF; v_gene: TRBV6-1; d_gene: -; j_gene: TRBJ1-2; abundance: -
CDR3nt: TGTGCCAGCAGCGGGACAGGCCCCGGGGAGCCCCAGCATTTT; CDR3aa: CASSGTGPGEPQHF; v_gene: TRBV7-2; d_gene: TRBD1; j_gene: TRBJ1-5; abundance: -
CDR3nt: TGTGCCAGCAGCTTAGGGGGGCGAGAGACCCAGTACTTC; CDR3aa: CASSLGGRETQYF; v_gene: TRBV7-3; d_gene: -; j_gene: TRBJ2-5; abundance: once
CDR3nt: TGTGCCAGCAGCTTGACAGGGGACAGGGGGTTTGCCGAGCAGTACTTC; CDR3aa: CASSLTGDRGFAEQYF; v_gene: TRBV5-6; d_gene: TRBD1; j_gene: TRBJ2-7; abundance: -
CDR3nt: TGCAGCGTTCAAAGGGGCTCTGGAAACACCATATATTTT; CDR3aa: CSVQRGSGNTIYF; v_gene: TRBV29-1; d_gene: -; j_gene: TRBJ1-3; abundance: -
CDR3nt: TGTGCCAGCAGCACCACACCAACTCCTCAGCCCCAGCATTTT; CDR3aa: CASSTTPTPQPQHF; v_gene: TRBV7-2; d_gene: -; j_gene: TRBJ1-5; abundance: -
CDR3nt: TGTGCCAGCAGCCTTGACCGAGCCGAGGGCTACGAGCAGTACTTC; CDR3aa: CASSLDRAEGYEQYF; v_gene: TRBV5-4; d_gene: -; j_gene: TRBJ2-7; abundance: -
CDR3nt: TGTGCCAGCAGCGTAAGTGCCTCCCTCTCCTACGAGCAGTACTTC; CDR3aa: CASSVSASLSYEQYF; v_gene: TRBV9; d_gene: -; j_gene: TRBJ2-7; abundance: -
CDR3nt: TGTGCCAGCAGCTCACCGGGACTACAACGCACCGGGGAGCTGTTTTTT; CDR3aa: CASSSPGLQRTGELFF; v_gene: TRBV5-6; d_gene: TRBD2; j_gene: TRBJ2-2; abundance: -
CDR3nt: TGCGCCAGCAGGCAAGGGGAATGGGGGACAGTGAACGAAAACCTCTATGGCTACACCTTC; CDR3aa: CASRQGEWGTVNENLYGYTF; v_gene: TRBV4-1; d_gene: TRBD1; j_gene: TRBJ1-2; abundance: -
CDR3nt: TGTGCCAGCAGGGCCTTACAGGCTAGCTCCTACGAGCAGTACTTC; CDR3aa: CASRALQASSYEQYF; v_gene: TRBV6-5; d_gene: -; j_gene: TRBJ2-7; abundance: -
CDR3nt: TGTGCCAGCAGTGAGGGTAGAGGGAACTACAATGAGCAGTTCTTC; CDR3aa: CASSEGRGNYNEQFF; v_gene: TRBV2; d_gene: -; j_gene: TRBJ2-1; abundance: few
CDR3nt: TGTGCCAGCAGGGGGAGCAGCACAGATACGCAGTATTTT; CDR3aa: CASRGSSTDTQYF; v_gene: TRBV25-1; d_gene: -; j_gene: TRBJ2-3; abundance: -
CDR3nt: TGTGCCAGCAGCCATGAGATGAGCAATGAGCAGTTCTTC; CDR3aa: CASSHEMSNEQFF; v_gene: TRBV14; d_gene: -; j_gene: TRBJ2-1; abundance: -
CDR3nt: TGTGCCAGCAGCTTACTTCGGGGTTCTTCGGACGAGCAGTACTTC; CDR3aa: CASSLLRGSSDEQYF; v_gene: TRBV7-2; d_gene: -; j_gene: TRBJ2-7; abundance: -
CDR3nt: TGTGCCACCAGCAGGTCAAGAAATCAGCCCCAGCATTTT; CDR3aa: CATSRSRNQPQHF; v_gene: TRBV15; d_gene: -; j_gene: TRBJ1-5; abundance: -
CDR3nt: TGTGCCTGGAGGGTTCCGGGACACTTAGCTCCCGGTAATTCACCCCTCCACTTT; CDR3aa: CAWRVPGHLAPGNSPLHF; v_gene: TRBV30; d_gene: -; j_gene: TRBJ1-6; abundance: -
CDR3nt: TGCGCCAGCAGCCCGGACGGGTGGGGGCAGTTCTTC; CDR3aa: CASSPDGWGQFF; v_gene: TRBV5-1; d_gene: -; j_gene: TRBJ2-1; abundance: once
CDR3nt: TGTGCCTGGAGTAGAGAGGCCATGGTGGGGGCCAACGTCCTGACTTTC; CDR3aa: CAWSREAMVGANVLTF; v_gene: TRBV30; d_gene: -; j_gene: TRBJ2-6; abundance: -
CDR3nt: TGTGCCTGGACGACGGGACAGCGATGGGAAAAACTGTTTTTT; CDR3aa: CAWTTGQRWEKLFF; v_gene: TRBV30; d_gene: TRBD1; j_gene: TRBJ1-4; abundance: -
CDR3nt: TGTGCCAGCAGAGCGGGGGTATACGAGCAGTACTTC; CDR3aa: CASRAGVYEQYF; v_gene: TRBV6-5; d_gene: TRBD2; j_gene: TRBJ2-7; abundance: -
CDR3nt: TGTGCCAGCAGCCCAACAAGGACTAGCGGTTACAATGAGCAGTTCTTC; CDR3aa: CASSPTRTSGYNEQFF; v_gene: TRBV7-2; d_gene: TRBD2; j_gene: TRBJ2-1; abundance: -